These T cell receptor beta chains were read from a single sample in a study of T cell repertoires in cytomegalovirus infection. These receptors are not linked to any known antigen. TCRdb re-called the reads through MiXCR, storing one row per CDR3 protein. The sample lists about 900,000 distinct CDR3 sequences; about 33% were seen once. The sample was cultured CD8+ T cells from PBMCs, taken from culture after CMV antigen stimulation. All receptors come from a human donor in good health (CMV status not recorded). Some clones in this sample may be carry-over from other donors' samples. CDR3s include the opening cysteine and the closing phenylalanine or tryptophan. Each record gives: V gene, D gene, J gene, CDR3 length, clone size, CDR3 protein, CDR3 DNA. The D gene is left open where the match is weak. Clone size is stated in some rows and not others, as once, few, many or a class when expanded.

>TRBV28|NA|TRBJ2-3|16|NA
CASSLSLGTSTDTQYF
TGTGCCAGCAGTTTATCCTTAGGGACTAGCACAGATACGCAGTATTTT
>TRBV29-1|TRBD2|TRBJ2-1|13|once
CSVTSGDNNEQFF
TGCAGCGTAACTAGCGGGGACAACAATGAGCAGTTCTTC
>TRBV4-1|TRBD1|TRBJ2-7|15|few
CASSQGAQGPYEQYF
TGCGCCAGCAGCCAAGGAGCACAGGGGCCCTACGAGCAGTACTTC
>TRBV12-3/TRBV12-4|TRBD1|TRBJ1-1|12|many
CASSEGTVGTFF
TGTGCCAGCAGTGAAGGGACAGTCGGAACTTTCTTT
>TRBV2|NA|TRBJ1-4|13|NA
CASRDRQGEKLFF
TGTGCCAGCAGGGACCGGCAAGGGGAAAAACTGTTTTTT
>TRBV7-6|TRBD1|TRBJ2-7|15|many
CASSLEQGISYEQYF
TGTGCCAGCAGCTTAGAACAGGGGATCTCCTACGAGCAGTACTTC
>TRBV28|TRBD1|TRBJ2-5|16|few
CASSFPRQGVSETQYF
TGTGCCAGCAGTTTCCCCCGCCAGGGGGTATCGGAGACCCAGTACTTC
>TRBV12-3/TRBV12-4|NA|TRBJ2-5|13|NA
CASRPGMWETQYF
TGTGCCAGCAGGCCAGGGATGTGGGAGACCCAGTACTTC
>TRBV6-5|TRBD2|TRBJ2-3|16|few
CASSYSSSGGTDTQYF
TGTGCCAGCAGTTACTCGTCTAGCGGGGGGACAGATACGCAGTATTTT
>TRBV19|TRBD1|TRBJ2-3|18|NA
CASSIEGPTGALVRTQYF
TGTGCCAGTAGTATAGAGGGGCCGACAGGGGCCCTGGTACGTACGCAGTATTTT
>TRBV12-3/TRBV12-4|TRBD1|TRBJ1-1|14|few
CASGLTGTNTEAFF
TGTGCCAGCGGCCTGACAGGGACGAACACTGAAGCTTTCTTT
>TRBV15|TRBD1|TRBJ1-5|16|few
CATSRGRDRRVRPQHF
TGTGCCACCAGCAGGGGCCGGGACAGGCGGGTGAGGCCCCAGCATTTT
>TRBV7-6|NA|TRBJ2-2|16|NA
CASSTRRTHHTGELFF
TGTGCCAGCAGCACTAGAAGGACTCACCACACCGGGGAGCTGTTTTTT
>TRBV12-5|NA|TRBJ2-1|13|NA
CASGYSPEGRLFF
TGTGCTAGTGGTTACTCCCCGGAGGGACGCCTGTTCTTC
>TRBV4-1|NA|TRBJ2-5|13|NA
CASSGPTSETQYF
TGCGCCAGCAGTGGGCCGACCTCCGAGACCCAGTACTTC
>TRBV19|NA|TRBJ1-1|11|many
CASSRGAEAFF
TGTGCCAGCAGTCGGGGCGCTGAAGCTTTCTTT
>TRBV4-1|NA|TRBJ2-1|16|NA
CASSQLASLGHDEQFF
TGCGCCAGCAGCCAATTGGCTAGCTTGGGGCACGATGAGCAGTTCTTC
>TRBV7-4|TRBD2|TRBJ2-5|16|NA
CASSPPQRGVGETQYF
TGTGCCAGCAGCCCCCCCCAGCGGGGGGTCGGCGAGACCCAGTACTTC
>TRBV20-1|NA|TRBJ2-3|12|NA
CSARVDWDTQYF
TGCAGTGCTAGAGTGGATTGGGATACGCAGTATTTT
>TRBV6-6|NA|TRBJ1-2|17|NA
CASSGSQGYPSYYGYTF
TGTGCCAGCAGTGGATCACAGGGATACCCCTCGTACTATGGCTACACCTTC
>TRBV4-1|NA|TRBJ2-2|14|once
CASSQGQIAGELFF
TGCGCCAGCAGCCAAGGACAGATAGCCGGGGAGCTGTTTTTT
>TRBV27|NA|TRBJ1-6|15|NA
CASSLSWGYNSPLHF
TGTGCCAGCAGTTTATCTTGGGGTTATAATTCACCCCTCCACTTT
>TRBV28|NA|TRBJ1-5|14|few
CASSLFRAGQPQHF
TGTGCCAGCAGTTTATTCAGGGCGGGTCAGCCCCAGCATTTT
>TRBV24-1|TRBD1|TRBJ2-3|15|NA
CATSGQGDLTDTQYF
TGTGCCACCAGTGGTCAGGGGGATCTCACAGATACGCAGTATTTT
>TRBV7-8|NA|TRBJ1-6|16|many
CASSLVPGGSNSPLHF
TGTGCCAGCAGCTTAGTTCCGGGCGGGAGTAATTCACCCCTCCACTTT
>TRBV2|TRBD1|TRBJ2-7|11|NA
CAEQGAWEQYF
TGTGCAGAACAGGGGGCATGGGAGCAGTACTTC
>TRBV18|NA|TRBJ1-5|18|NA
CASSPNLRQSDSNQPQHF
TGTGCCAGCTCACCCAATCTTCGACAGAGTGATAGCAATCAGCCCCAGCATTTT
>TRBV9|TRBD1|TRBJ1-6|14|NA
CASSDTGAGSPLHF
TGTGCCAGCAGCGACACAGGGGCGGGATCACCCCTCCACTTT
>TRBV6-6|NA|TRBJ2-3|17|NA
CASSYGAGERDTDTQYF
TGTGCCAGCAGTTACGGGGCAGGGGAGAGGGACACAGATACGCAGTATTTT
>TRBV7-6|NA|TRBJ2-3|15|few
CASSTLGQGADTQYF
TGTGCCAGCAGCACCTTGGGGCAGGGAGCAGATACGCAGTATTTT